This T cell receptor beta chain is from a study of identical twins. Findings and limits, study-wide: Conclusions leaned on cross-sectional statistical analysis and did not track the same donors over time.

V shed 1 base and J 8 bases; nucleotides not matched to a gene: 5. The CDR3 sequence is 15 residues long. CDR1 and CDR2 (germline): SGHTA, FQGTGA. Each CDR3 protein is one row after TCRdb ran MiXCR on the 5' RACE reads. This sample has approximately 220,000 distinct CDR3 sequences; around 6.9% occur once, and the top ten carry about 1.9%. In its sample, this clonotype was seen a few times. Its antigen is as yet unknown. In addition, the sample was reused for a study of yellow fever vaccine responses in identical twins.

Sample: memory (CD45RO+) T cells sorted from blood. The sequence came from a woman between 18 and 29 years old in good health. The rearrangement links TRBV7-3 to TRBJ2-1; TRBD2 agrees at 10 bases. DNA of the CDR3: TGTGCCAGCAGCTTAAAAAGCGGGGGGGCCCATGAGCAGTTCTTC. It yields the protein CASSLKSGGAHEQFF. The variable domain in full, with the rest retrieved from reference TRBV7-3 and TRBJ2-1, is GAGVSQTPSNKVTEKGKYVELRCDPISGHTALYWYRQSLGQGPEFLIYFQGTGAADDSGLPNDRFFAVRPEGSVSTLKIQRTERGDSAVYLCASSLKSGGAHEQFFGPGTRLTVL.